This T cell receptor (beta chain) comes out of a study of T-cell reconstitution after alpha-beta-depleted transplantation in children. As it was prepared, the TCRbeta library received unique molecular identifiers. TCRdb re-analysed the PCR reads in MiXCR, keeping a single row per CDR3 protein. Here the sample spans roughly 500,000 distinct CDR3 sequences, less than 35% being singletons. This clonotype was counted only a few times. Germline values: CDR1 SQVTM, CDR2 ANQGSEA. This CDR3 has 14 amino acids. J lost 7 bases, V lost 1 base, and 7 bases had no gene match. The chain recombines TRBV29-1 with TRBJ1-2, with TRBD1 matching over 9 bases. This clonotype was sampled from a human donor who donated a stem cell graft to a child with aplastic anemia. The sequences come from PBMCs from the stem cell graft donor, collected from the stem cell graft. CDR3 residues: CSVEGGTGPPGYTF. In DNA form, the CDR3 reads TGCAGCGTTGAAGGGGGGACAGGGCCCCCTGGCTACACCTTC.